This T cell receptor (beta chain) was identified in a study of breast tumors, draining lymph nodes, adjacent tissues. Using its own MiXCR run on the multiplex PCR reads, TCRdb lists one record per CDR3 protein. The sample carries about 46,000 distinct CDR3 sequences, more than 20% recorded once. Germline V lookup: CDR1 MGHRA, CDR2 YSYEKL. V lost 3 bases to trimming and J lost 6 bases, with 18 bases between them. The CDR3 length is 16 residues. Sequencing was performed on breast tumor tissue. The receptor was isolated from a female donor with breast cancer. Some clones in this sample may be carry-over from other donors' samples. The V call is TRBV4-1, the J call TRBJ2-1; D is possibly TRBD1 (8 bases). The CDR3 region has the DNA TGCGCCAGCAGCCACAATACAGGGGGGGATCTCAATGAGCAGTTCTTC. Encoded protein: CASSHNTGGDLNEQFF.